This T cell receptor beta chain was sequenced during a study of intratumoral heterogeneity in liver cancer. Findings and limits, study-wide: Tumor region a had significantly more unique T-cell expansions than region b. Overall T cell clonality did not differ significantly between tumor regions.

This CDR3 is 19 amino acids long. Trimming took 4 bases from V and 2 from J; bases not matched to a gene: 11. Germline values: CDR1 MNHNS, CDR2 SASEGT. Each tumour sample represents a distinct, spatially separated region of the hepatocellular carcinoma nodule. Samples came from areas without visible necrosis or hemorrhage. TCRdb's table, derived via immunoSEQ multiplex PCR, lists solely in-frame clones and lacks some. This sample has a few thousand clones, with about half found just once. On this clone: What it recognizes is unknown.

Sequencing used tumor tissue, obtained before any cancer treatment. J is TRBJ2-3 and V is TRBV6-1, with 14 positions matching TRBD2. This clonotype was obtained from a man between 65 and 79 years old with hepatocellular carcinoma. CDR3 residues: CASSANPGLAGGTTDTQYF. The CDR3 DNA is TGTGCCAGCAGTGCGAATCCAGGACTAGCGGGGGGAACCACAGATACGCAGTATTTT.